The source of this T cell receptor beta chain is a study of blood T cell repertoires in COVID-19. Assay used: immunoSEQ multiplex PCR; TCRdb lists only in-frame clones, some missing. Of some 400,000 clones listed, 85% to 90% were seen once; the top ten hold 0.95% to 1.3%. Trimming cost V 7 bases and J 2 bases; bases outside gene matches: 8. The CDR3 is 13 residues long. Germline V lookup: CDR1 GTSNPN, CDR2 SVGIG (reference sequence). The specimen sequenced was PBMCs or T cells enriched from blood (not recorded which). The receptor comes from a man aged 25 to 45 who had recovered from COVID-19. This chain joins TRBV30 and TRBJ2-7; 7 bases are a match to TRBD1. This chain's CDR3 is CAYNRGATYEQYF. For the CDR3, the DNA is TGTGCCTACAACAGGGGCGCTACCTACGAGCAGTACTTC.